These 8 T cell receptor beta chains were all obtained from the same sample, sequenced in a study of CD8+CD57+ T cells in acquired aplastic anemia. Genomic DNA, the template, was used for profiling of the TCR beta VDJ and CDR3. TCRdb re-called the reads with MiXCR, one entry per CDR3 protein. The data show around 170,000 distinct CDR3 sequences, 55% to 80% seen once. The material sequenced was sorted CD4+, CD8+, or CD8+CD57+ T cells (not recorded which) from PBMCs. The receptors originated from a human donor in good health.

CDR3 nucleotide sequence: TGTGCCAGCAGCCAGGACAGGGGCCTTCAGCCCCAGCATTTT. Translation gives CASSQDRGLQPQHF. The chain links TRBV14 to TRBJ1-5, with 9 bases that match TRBD1. Trimming removed 3 bases from V and 6 bases from J; junction bases left unmatched: 3. The CDR3 totals 14 residues. Germline CDR1 reads SGHDN; CDR2 reads FVKESK.

This clonotype was counted a single time. The V and J genes are TRBV30 and TRBJ1-1; no clear D gene. The V end lost 3 bases, the J end lost 10 bases, and 12 bases lay between the germline ends. This CDR3 comprises 11 residues. Germline V lookup: CDR1 GTSNPN, CDR2 SVGIG (reference sequence). In DNA, the CDR3 is TGTGCCTGGAGGTTTCGGGGAGGAGCTTTCTTT. Translated: CAWRFRGGAFF.

The count of this clonotype is one. The chain employs TRBV7-8 and TRBJ2-1, with D perhaps TRBD2 (6 bases). The CDR3 loop spans 16 amino acids. V lost 3 bases and J 4 bases, leaving 16 bases between the germline ends. CDR1 is SGHVS, CDR2 FQNEAQ, per germline. The chain's CDR3 is CASSLVGRRVYNEQFF. The CDR3 nucleotides are TGTGCCAGCAGCTTGGTTGGGAGGAGGGTTTACAATGAGCAGTTCTTC.

This sequence joins TRBV30 and TRBJ1-5; D gene uncertain. The V and J ends lost 3 bases and 4 bases respectively, with 7 bases between them. Germline V gene sequence: CDR1 GTSNPN, CDR2 SVGIG (reference sequence). The CDR3 is 12 residues long. CDR3 loop: CAWSWSNQPQHF. DNA of the CDR3: TGTGCCTGGAGCTGGAGTAATCAGCCCCAGCATTTT.

This chain connects TRBV10-1 to TRBJ1-1; maybe TRBD1 (5 bases). Germline loops: CDR1 WNHNN, CDR2 SYGVQD (reference sequence). The CDR3 is 14 amino acids. V was pared by 0 bases and J by 5 bases, with 10 bases between. The CDR3 reads CASSESGGETEAFF. Written as DNA, the CDR3 is TGCGCCAGCAGTGAGTCGGGAGGGGAAACTGAAGCTTTCTTT.

The chain uses TRBV19 and TRBJ1-1; D is undetermined. Germline CDR1 and CDR2: LNHDA and SQIVND (reference sequence). The CDR3 extends over 14 amino acids. V lost 7 bases to trimming and J lost 4 bases, with 16 bases between them. The CDR3 bases are TGTGCCAGTACAGGCTTAGGGTCTGGCACTGAAGCTTTCTTT. Protein sequence: CASTGLGSGTEAFF.

This chain uses TRBV24-1 with TRBJ2-3; 8 nucleotides align to TRBD2. This CDR3 spans 14 amino acids. V shed 2 bases and J 7 bases; nucleotides not matched to a gene: 4. The germline V gene has CDR1 KGHDR and CDR2 SFDVKD. In DNA form, the CDR3 reads TGTGCCACCAGTGATTCCGGGAGGGGAAATACGCAGTATTTT. Residues: CATSDSGRGNTQYF.

In this sample, this clonotype turned up once. The junction and the germline gene differ at one end; a read error may be behind it. This sequence joins TRBV7-6 and TRBJ2-2; D may be TRBD2 (6 bases). The CDR3 runs 16 residues. CDR1 and CDR2 from the germline V gene are SGHVS and FNYEAQ. As DNA, the CDR3 is TGTGCCGGCAGCTTAGATAACGGGGGAGTAACCGGGGAGCTGTTTTTT. As protein: CAGSLDNGGVTGELFF.